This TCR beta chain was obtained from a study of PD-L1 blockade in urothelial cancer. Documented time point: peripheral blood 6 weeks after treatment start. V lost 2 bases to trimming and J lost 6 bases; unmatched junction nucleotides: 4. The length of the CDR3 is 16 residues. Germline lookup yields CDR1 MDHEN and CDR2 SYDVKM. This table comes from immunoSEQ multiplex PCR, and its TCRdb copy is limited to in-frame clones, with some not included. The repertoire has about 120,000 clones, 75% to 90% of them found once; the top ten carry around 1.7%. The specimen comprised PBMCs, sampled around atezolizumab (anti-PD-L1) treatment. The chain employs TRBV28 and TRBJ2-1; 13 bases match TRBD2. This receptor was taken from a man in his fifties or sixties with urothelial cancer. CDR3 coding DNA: TGTGCCAGCAGTTTAGAGGGACTAGCGGGATTCAATGAGCAGTTCTTC. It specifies CASSLEGLAGFNEQFF. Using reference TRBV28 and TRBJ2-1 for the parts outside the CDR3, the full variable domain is DVKVTQSSRYLVKRTGEKVFLECVQDMDHENMFWYRQDPGLGLRLIYFSYDVKMKEKGDIPEGYSVSREKKERFSLILESASTNQTSMYLCASSLEGLAGFNEQFFGPGTRLTVL.